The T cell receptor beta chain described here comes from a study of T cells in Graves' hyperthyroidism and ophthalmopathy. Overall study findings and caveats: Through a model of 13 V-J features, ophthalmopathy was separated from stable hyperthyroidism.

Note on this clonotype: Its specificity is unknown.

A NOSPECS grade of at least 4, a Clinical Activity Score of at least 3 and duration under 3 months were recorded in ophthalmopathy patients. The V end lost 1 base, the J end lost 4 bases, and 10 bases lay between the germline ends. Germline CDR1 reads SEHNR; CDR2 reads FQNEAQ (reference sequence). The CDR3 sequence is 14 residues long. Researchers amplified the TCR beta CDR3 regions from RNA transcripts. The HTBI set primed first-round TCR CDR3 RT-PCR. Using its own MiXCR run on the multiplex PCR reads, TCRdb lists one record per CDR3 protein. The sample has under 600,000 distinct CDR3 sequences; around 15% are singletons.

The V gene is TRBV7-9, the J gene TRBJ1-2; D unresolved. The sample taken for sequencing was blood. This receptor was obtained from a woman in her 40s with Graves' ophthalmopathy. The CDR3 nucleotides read TGTGCCAGCAGCTTAGGCGACTTCGGCTATGGCTACACCTTC. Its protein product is CASSLGDFGYGYTF. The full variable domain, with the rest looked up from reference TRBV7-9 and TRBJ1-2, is DTGVSQNPRHKITKRGQNVTFRCDPISEHNRLYWYRQTLGQGPEFLTYFQNEAQLEKSRLLSDRFSAERPKGSFSTLEIQRTEQGDSAMYLCASSLGDFGYGYTFGSGTRLTVV.